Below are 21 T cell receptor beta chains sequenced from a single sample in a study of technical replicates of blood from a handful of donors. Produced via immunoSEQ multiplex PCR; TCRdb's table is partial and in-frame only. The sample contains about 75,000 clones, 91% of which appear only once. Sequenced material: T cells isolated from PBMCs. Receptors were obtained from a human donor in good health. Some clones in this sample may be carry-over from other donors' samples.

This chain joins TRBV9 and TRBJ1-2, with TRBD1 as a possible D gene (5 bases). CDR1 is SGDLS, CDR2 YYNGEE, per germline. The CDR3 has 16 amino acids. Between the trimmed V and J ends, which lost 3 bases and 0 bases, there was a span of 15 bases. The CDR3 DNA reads TGTGCCAGCAGCGGGACCCGTCGGGGGACTAACTATGGCTACACCTTC. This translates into CASSGTRRGTNYGYTF.

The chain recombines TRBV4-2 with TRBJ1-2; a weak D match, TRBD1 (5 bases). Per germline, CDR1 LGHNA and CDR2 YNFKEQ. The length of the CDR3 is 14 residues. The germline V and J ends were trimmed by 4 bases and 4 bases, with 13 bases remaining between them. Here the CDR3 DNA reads TGTGCCAGCAGCCTTAGACAGCCTATCTATGGCTACACCTTC. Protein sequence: CASSLRQPIYGYTF.

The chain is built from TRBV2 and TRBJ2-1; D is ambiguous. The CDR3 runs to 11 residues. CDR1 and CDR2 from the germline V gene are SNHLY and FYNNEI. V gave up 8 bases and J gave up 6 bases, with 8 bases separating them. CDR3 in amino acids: CASHYFNEQFF. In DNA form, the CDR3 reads TGTGCCAGCCACTATTTCAATGAGCAGTTCTTC.

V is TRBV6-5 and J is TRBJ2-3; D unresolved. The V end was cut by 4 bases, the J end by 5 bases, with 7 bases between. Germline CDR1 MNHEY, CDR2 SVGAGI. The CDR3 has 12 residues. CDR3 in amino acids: CASSSRGDTQYF. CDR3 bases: TGTGCCAGCAGTTCCCGAGGAGATACGCAGTATTTT.

CDR3 in amino acids: CASSFPPGQGNTEAFF. For the CDR3, the DNA is TGTGCCAGCAGCTTCCCCCCAGGACAGGGGAACACTGAAGCTTTCTTT. The rearrangement joins TRBV5-4 to TRBJ1-1, with 8 bases that match TRBD1. The J segment lost 1 base and the V segment lost 2 bases, leaving 7 bases of the junction unmatched. The CDR3 runs to 16 residues. The germline gives CDR1 SGHNT, CDR2 YYREEE (reference sequence).

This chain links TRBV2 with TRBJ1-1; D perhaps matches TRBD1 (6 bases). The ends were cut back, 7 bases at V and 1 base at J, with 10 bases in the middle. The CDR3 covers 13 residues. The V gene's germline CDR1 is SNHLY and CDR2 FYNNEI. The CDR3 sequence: CASTNRANTEAFF. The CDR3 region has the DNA TGTGCCAGCACAAACAGGGCGAACACTGAAGCTTTCTTT.

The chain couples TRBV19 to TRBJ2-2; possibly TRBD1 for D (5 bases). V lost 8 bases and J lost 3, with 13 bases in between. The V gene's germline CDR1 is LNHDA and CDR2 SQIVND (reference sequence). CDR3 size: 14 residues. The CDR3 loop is CASGMGRDTGELFF. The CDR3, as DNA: TGTGCCAGTGGGATGGGCAGGGACACCGGGGAGCTGTTTTTT.

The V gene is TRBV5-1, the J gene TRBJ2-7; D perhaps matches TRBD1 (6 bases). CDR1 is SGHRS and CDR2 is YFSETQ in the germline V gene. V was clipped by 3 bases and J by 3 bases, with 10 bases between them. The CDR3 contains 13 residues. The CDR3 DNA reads TGCGCCAGCAGCTACCCAGGGGTCTACGAGCAGTACTTC. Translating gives CASSYPGVYEQYF.

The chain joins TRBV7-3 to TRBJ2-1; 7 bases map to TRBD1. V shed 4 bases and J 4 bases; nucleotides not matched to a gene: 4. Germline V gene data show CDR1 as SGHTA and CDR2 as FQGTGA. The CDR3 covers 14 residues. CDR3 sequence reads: CASSSGQSYNEQFF. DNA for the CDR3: TGTGCCAGCAGCTCGGGACAGAGTTACAATGAGCAGTTCTTC.

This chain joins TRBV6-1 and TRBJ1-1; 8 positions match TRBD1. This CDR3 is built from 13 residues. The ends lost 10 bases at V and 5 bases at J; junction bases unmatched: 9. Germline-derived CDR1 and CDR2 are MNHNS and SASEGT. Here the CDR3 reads CAIQGAVGTEAFF. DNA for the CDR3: TGTGCCATTCAGGGGGCGGTGGGGACTGAAGCTTTCTTT.

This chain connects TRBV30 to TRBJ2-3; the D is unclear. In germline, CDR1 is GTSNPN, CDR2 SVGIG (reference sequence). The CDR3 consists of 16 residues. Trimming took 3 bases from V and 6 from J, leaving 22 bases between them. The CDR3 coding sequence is TGTGCCTGGAGCCTGGGTACTTCAGGTCCTACGGATACGCAGTATTTT. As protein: CAWSLGTSGPTDTQYF.

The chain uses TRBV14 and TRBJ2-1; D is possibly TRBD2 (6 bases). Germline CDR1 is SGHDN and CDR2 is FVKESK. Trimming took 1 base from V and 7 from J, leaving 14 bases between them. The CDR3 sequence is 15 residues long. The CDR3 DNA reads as TGTGCCAGCAGCCAAGCTACGGGAGCGTTTAATGAGCAGTTCTTC. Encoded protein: CASSQATGAFNEQFF.

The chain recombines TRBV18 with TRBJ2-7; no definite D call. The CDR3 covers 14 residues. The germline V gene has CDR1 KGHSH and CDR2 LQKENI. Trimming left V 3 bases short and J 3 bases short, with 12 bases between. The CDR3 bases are TGTGCCAGCTCACCCCCAGCTCACTACTACGAGCAGTACTTC. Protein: CASSPPAHYYEQYF.

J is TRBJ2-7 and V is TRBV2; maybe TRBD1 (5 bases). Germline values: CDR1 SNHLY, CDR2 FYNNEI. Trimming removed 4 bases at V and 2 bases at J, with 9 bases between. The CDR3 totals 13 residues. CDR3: CASSALDTYEQYF. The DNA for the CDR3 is TGTGCCAGCAGTGCCCTGGACACCTACGAGCAGTACTTC. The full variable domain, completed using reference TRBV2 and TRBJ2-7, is EPEVTQTPSHQVTQMGQEVILRCVPISNHLYFYWYRQILGQKVEFLVSFYNNEISEKSEIFDDQFSVERPDGSNFTLKIRSTKLEDSAMYFCASSALDTYEQYFGPGTRLTVT.

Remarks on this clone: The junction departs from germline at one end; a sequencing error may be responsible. CDR3 loop: CARSRDTGSGGANVLTF. CDR3 nucleotides: TGTGCCAGGAGCCGGGACACCGGCTCGGGAGGGGCCAACGTCCTGACTTTC. The chain has TRBV30 and TRBJ2-6; D may be TRBD1 (6 bases). This CDR3 has 17 amino acids. Germline-derived CDR1 and CDR2 are GTSNPN and SVGIG (reference sequence).

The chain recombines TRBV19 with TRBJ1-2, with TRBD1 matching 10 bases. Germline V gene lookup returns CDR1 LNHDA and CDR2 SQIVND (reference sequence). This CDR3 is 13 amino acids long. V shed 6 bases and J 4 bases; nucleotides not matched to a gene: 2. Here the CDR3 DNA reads TGTGCCAGTAGAAGACAGGGGGCCTATGGCTACACCTTC. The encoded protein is CASRRQGAYGYTF. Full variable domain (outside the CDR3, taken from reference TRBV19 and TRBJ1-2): DGGITQSPKYLFRKEGQNVTLSCEQNLNHDAMYWYRQDPGQGLRLIYYSQIVNDFQKGDIAEGYSVSREKKESFPLTVTSAQKNPTAFYLCASRRQGAYGYTFGSGTRLTVV.

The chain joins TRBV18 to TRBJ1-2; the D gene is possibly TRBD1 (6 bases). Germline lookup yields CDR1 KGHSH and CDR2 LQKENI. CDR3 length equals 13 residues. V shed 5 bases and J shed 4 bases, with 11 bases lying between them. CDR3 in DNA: TGTGCCAGCTCAGACAGGACAGCCTATGGCTACACCTTC. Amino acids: CASSDRTAYGYTF.

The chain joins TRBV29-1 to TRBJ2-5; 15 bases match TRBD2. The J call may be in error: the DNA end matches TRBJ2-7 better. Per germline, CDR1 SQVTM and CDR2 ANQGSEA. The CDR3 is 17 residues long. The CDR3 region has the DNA TGCAGCGTCCAGGGACTAGCGGGAGGTGGGAGCTCCTACGAGCAGTACTTC. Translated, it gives CSVQGLAGGGSSYEQYF.

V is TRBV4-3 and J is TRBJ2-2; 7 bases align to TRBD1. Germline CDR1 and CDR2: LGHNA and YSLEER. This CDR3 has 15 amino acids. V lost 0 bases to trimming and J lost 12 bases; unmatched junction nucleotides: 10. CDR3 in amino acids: CASSQEYRGLEKLFF. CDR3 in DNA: TGCGCCAGCAGCCAAGAGTATAGGGGGCTCGAGAAGCTGTTTTTT.

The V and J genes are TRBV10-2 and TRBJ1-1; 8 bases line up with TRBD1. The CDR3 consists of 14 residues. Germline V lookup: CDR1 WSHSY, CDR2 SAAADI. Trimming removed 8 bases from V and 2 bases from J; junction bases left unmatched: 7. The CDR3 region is CASWLGTGNTEAFF. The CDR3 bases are TGCGCCAGCTGGTTGGGGACAGGCAACACTGAAGCTTTCTTT.

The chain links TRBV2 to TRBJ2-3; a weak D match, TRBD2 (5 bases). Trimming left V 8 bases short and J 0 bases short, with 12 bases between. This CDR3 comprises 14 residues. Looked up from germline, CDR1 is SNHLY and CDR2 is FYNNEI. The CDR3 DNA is TGTGCCAGCCGGGCGGGCACAAGCACAGATACGCAGTATTTT. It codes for CASRAGTSTDTQYF.